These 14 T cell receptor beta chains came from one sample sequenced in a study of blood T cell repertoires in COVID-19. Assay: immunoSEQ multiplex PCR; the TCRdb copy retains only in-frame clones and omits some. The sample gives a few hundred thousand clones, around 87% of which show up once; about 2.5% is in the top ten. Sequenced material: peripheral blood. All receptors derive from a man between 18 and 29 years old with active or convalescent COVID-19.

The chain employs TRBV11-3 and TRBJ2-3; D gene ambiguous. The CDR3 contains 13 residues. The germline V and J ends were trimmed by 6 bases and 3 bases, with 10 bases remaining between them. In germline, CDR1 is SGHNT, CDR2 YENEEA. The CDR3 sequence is CASRRTLTDTQYF. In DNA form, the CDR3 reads TGTGCCAGCAGGCGAACTTTGACAGATACGCAGTATTTT. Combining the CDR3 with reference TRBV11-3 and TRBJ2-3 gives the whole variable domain EAGVVQSPRYKIIEKKQPVAFWCNPISGHNTLYWYLQNLGQGPELLIRYENEEAVDDSQLPKDRFSAERLKGVDSTLKIQPAELGDSAVYLCASRRTLTDTQYFGPGTRLTVL.

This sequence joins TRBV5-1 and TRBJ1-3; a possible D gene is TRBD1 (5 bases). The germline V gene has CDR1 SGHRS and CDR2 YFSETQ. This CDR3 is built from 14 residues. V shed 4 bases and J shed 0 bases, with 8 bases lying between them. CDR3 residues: CASSEGLSGNTIYF. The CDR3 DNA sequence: TGCGCCAGCAGCGAGGGACTCTCTGGAAACACCATATATTTT.

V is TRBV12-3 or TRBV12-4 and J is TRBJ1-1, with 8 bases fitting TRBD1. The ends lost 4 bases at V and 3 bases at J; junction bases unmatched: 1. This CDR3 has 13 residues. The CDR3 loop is CASSYRGDTEAFF. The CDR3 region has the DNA TGTGCCAGCAGTTACAGGGGGGACACTGAAGCTTTCTTT.

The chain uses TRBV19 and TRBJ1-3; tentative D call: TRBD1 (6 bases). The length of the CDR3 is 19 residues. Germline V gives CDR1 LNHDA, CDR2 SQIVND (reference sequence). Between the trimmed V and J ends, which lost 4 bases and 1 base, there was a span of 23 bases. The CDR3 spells CASSTPLIPGHWSGNTIYF. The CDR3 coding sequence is TGTGCCAGTAGTACCCCGCTGATCCCGGGACATTGGTCTGGAAACACCATATATTTT.

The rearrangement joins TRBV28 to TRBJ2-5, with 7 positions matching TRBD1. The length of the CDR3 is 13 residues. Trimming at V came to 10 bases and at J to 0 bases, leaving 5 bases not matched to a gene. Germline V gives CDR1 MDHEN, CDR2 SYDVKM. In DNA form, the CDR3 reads TGTGCCACGGAACAGGGGAACCAAGAGACCCAGTACTTC. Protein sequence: CATEQGNQETQYF.

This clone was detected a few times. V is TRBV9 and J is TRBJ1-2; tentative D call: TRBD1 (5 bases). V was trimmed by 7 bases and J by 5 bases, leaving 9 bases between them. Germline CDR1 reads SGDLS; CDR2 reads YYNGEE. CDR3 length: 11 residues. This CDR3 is CASGAGYGYTF. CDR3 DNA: TGTGCCAGCGGAGCAGGGTATGGCTACACCTTC.

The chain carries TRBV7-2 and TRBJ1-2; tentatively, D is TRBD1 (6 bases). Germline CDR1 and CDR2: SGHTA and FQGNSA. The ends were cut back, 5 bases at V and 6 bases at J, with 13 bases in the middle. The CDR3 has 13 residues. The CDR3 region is CASSVTGYDGYTF. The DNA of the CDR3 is TGTGCCAGCAGCGTAACAGGGTACGATGGCTACACCTTC. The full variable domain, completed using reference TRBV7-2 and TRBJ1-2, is GAGVSQSPSNKVTEKGKDVELRCDPISGHTALYWYRQSLGQGLEFLIYFQGNSAPDKSGLPSDRFSAERTGGSVSTLTIQRTQQEDSAVYLCASSVTGYDGYTFGSGTRLTVV.

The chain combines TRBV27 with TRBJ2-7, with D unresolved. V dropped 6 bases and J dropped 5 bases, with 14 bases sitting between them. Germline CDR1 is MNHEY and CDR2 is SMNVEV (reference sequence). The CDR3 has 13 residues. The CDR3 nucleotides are TGTGCCAGCAGGCCGGGTCATTTGGACGAGCAGTACTTC. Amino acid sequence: CASRPGHLDEQYF.

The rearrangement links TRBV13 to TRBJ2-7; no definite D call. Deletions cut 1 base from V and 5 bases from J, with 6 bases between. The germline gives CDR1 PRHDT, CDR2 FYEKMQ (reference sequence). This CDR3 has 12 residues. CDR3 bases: TGTGCCAGCAGCTTAGCTAGTCACGAGCAGTACTTC. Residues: CASSLASHEQYF.

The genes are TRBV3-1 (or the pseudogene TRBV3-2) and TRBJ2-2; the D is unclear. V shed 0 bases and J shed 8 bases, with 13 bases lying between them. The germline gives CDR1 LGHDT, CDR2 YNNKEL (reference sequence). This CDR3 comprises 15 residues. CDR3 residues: CASSQDPRYGGELFF. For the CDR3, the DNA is TGTGCCAGCAGCCAAGATCCCCGTTACGGGGGGGAGCTGTTTTTT.

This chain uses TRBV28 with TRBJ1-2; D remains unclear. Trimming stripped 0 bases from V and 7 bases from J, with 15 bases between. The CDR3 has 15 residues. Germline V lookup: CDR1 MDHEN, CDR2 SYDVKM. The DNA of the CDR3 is TGTGCCAGCAGTTTATGGGAGGCCTACAGACGTGGCTACACCTTC. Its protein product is CASSLWEAYRRGYTF.

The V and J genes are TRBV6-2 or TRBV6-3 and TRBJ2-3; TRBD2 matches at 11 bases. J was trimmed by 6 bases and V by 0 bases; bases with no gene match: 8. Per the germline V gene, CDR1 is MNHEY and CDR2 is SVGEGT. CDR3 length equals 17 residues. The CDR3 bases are TGTGCCAGCAGTTACTCGATAGCGGGAGGGCCTTTGGATACGCAGTATTTT. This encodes CASSYSIAGGPLDTQYF.

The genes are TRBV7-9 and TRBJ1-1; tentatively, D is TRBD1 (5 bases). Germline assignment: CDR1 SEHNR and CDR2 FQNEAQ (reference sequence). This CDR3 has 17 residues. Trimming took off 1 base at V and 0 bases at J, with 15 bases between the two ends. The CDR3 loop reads CASSLEGKGPMNTEAFF. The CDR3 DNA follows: TGTGCCAGCAGCTTAGAAGGGAAGGGGCCCATGAACACTGAAGCTTTCTTT.

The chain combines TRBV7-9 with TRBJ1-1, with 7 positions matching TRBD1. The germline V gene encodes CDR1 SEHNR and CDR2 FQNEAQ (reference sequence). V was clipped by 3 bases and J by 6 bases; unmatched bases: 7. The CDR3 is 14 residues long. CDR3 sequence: CASSLGTAGAEAFF. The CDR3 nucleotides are TGTGCCAGCAGCTTGGGGACAGCCGGGGCTGAAGCTTTCTTT.